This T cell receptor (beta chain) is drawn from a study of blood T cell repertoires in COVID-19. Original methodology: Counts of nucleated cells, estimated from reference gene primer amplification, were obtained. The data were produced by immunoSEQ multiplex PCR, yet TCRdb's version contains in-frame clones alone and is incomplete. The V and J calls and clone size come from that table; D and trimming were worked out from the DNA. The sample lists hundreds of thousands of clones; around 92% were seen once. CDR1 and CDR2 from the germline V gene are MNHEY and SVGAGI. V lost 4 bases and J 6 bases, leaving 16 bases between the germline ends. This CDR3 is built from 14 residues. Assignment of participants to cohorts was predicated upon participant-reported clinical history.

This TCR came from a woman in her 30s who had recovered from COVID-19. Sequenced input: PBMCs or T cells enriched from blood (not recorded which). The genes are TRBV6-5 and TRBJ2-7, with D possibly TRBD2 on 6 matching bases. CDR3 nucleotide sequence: TGTGCCAGCAGTTGGGGCGGGACTCTATCCGAGCAGTACTTC. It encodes CASSWGGTLSEQYF.